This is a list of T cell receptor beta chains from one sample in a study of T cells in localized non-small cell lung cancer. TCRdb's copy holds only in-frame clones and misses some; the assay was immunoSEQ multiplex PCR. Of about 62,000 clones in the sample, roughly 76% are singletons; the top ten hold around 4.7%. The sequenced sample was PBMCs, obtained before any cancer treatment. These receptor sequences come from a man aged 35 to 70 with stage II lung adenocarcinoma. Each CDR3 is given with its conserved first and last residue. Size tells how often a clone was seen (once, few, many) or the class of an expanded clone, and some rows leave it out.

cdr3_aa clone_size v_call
CASIQGAANTEAFF - TRBV5-1
CASSQGRRTVETQYF once TRBV4-3
CASSLGGRYHNEQFF once TRBV7-2
CSVEPRGPNYGYTF - TRBV29-1
CASSRGGEQYF - TRBV6-6
CASSPPGHLKETQYF - TRBV5-1
CASSEAGSLFSNQPQHF once TRBV10-1
CASSLTRTLLNYGYTF once TRBV5-1
CSVGRESREQFF - TRBV29-1
CASSLDREDYEQYF - TRBV11-2
CASRRGQGATEAFF - TRBV5-6
CASSDPQGWQFF - TRBV10-1
CSASRVTEAFF - TRBV20-1
CASSLGLAGGYNEQFF - TRBV5-6
CASTPAVQETQYF - TRBV6-1
CARSGGLVGEQYF - TRBV2
CASSLVTYEQYF - TRBV7-2
CASSLSPGRYEQYF few TRBV7-6
CASSGRQGSTEAFF - TRBV2
CASSVEPTRGLTDTQYF - TRBV9
CASSPREGPTYEQYF - TRBV5-1
CASSETGDQYGYTF - TRBV2
CASSPFWPHLIYGYTF - TRBV6-7
CASSAHGYTF - TRBV7-8
CSAMEGRGYTF - TRBV20-1
CASSVNLITEAFF - TRBV7-6
CAWSVGLAGYEQYF - TRBV30
CASSNDSGNTIYF - TRBV9
CASSESRPQHF few TRBV10-1
CASSQVDEFNQPQHF few TRBV4-1
CASSPEGGLTDGYTF - TRBV7-9
CASSYKREQETQYF - TRBV6-6
CASSLKGLAKNIQYF - TRBV5-1
CASSARRESSYEQYF - TRBV7-8
CAISSPGTGDYEQYF - TRBV10-3
CASSFGALGGYTF - TRBV7-2
CASSTGQVSYNEQFF few TRBV5-1
CASKNLEVPTGELFF - TRBV14
CASIKDLPGEQYF - TRBV7-2
CASSLWGAGGRDTQYF few TRBV5-6
CASSVIPAGEQYF once TRBV9
CASSLVMKGDGSGANVLTF - TRBV4-1
CASRRGQGNTETQYF - TRBV5-5
CAWSVRRVHGYTF - TRBV30
CATSRDNPTGTGELFF - TRBV15
CATSREGRGSPLHF - TRBV15
CASSTGTAGEKLFF - TRBV5-1
CASSLFGEDSGNTIYF - TRBV5-1
CASSAGQGGWTDTQYF - TRBV9
CASSSRAPTVYSSYEQYF few TRBV5-1
CASSPRATQYF - TRBV21-1
CASSSSPMGNQPQHF - TRBV4-1
CARSGEDLYEQYF - TRBV25-1